This entry lists 20 T cell receptor beta chains sequenced from one sample in a study of cytomegalovirus exposure and HLA in healthy donors. Profiling relied on immunoSEQ multiplex PCR, and the TCRdb table lists in-frame clones only, not all of them. The table includes about 170,000 clones, approximately 89% detected once. The sample comprised PBMCs. The receptors shown here come from a man aged 18 to 30 in good health and CMV-seropositive.

The chain couples TRBV10-3 to TRBJ2-4; a possible D gene is TRBD2 (5 bases). The CDR3 contains 15 residues. V lost 11 bases to trimming and J lost 0 bases, with 17 bases between them. Per the germline V gene, CDR1 is ENHRY and CDR2 is SYGVKD. The CDR3 spells CAVAPGAVAKNIQYF. Here the CDR3 DNA reads TGTGCCGTCGCTCCCGGAGCGGTAGCCAAAAACATTCAGTACTTC.

V gene TRBV28 combines with J gene TRBJ2-1, with 8 bases aligning to TRBD1. The length of the CDR3 is 16 residues. Germline assignment: CDR1 MDHEN and CDR2 SYDVKM. V lost 2 bases to trimming and J lost 6 bases; unmatched junction nucleotides: 9. The CDR3 loop is CASSLAGQGTFNEQFF. In nucleotides, the CDR3 is TGTGCCAGCAGTTTAGCAGGACAGGGCACCTTCAATGAGCAGTTCTTC.

In this sample, this clone turned up a few times. V gene TRBV27 combines with J gene TRBJ2-7; D not certain. The V and J ends lost 4 bases and 0 bases respectively, with 16 bases between them. Per germline, CDR1 MNHEY and CDR2 SMNVEV (reference sequence). The CDR3 covers 16 residues. The CDR3 region is CASSSVMAADSYEQYF. For the CDR3, the DNA is TGTGCCAGCAGTTCGGTTATGGCTGCGGACTCCTACGAGCAGTACTTC.

J is TRBJ2-7 and V is TRBV5-1; 7 bases are a match to TRBD1. There are 16 residues in the CDR3. Germline CDR1 SGHRS, CDR2 YFSETQ. V shed 0 bases, J shed 5 bases, and the junction held 11 bases outside the gene matches. CDR3 amino acids: CASSLETGLVIHEQYF. The CDR3 nucleotides are TGCGCCAGCAGCTTGGAGACAGGGTTAGTTATCCACGAGCAGTACTTC.

The chain has TRBV7-2 and TRBJ2-3, with 12 bases matching TRBD2. Trimming removed 4 bases from V and 2 bases from J; junction bases left unmatched: 4. The germline V gene encodes CDR1 SGHTA and CDR2 FQGNSA. The CDR3 is made up of 16 amino acids. CDR3 sequence reads: CASSSSSGRVTDTQYF. The CDR3 nucleotides read TGTGCCAGCAGCTCCTCTAGCGGGAGGGTCACAGATACGCAGTATTTT.

The chain joins TRBV19 to TRBJ2-1; 9 bases map to TRBD2. Germline V gene lookup returns CDR1 LNHDA and CDR2 SQIVND (reference sequence). The junction had 7 bases not matched to a gene; V was cut back by 3 bases and J by 4 bases. The CDR3 covers 16 residues. The CDR3 coding sequence is TGTGCCAGTAGTATTTCAGGCGGGAGGGGATACAATGAGCAGTTCTTC. It yields the protein CASSISGGRGYNEQFF.

V and J are TRBV19 and TRBJ1-5, with D possibly TRBD1 on 6 matching bases. Deletions cut 4 bases from V and 3 bases from J, with 16 bases between. The CDR3 covers 16 residues. CDR1 is LNHDA, CDR2 SQIVND, per germline (reference sequence). The CDR3 loop reads CASSTHRDAYNQPQHF. Here the CDR3 DNA reads TGTGCCAGTAGTACACACAGGGACGCCTACAATCAGCCCCAGCATTTT.

In this sample, this clone turned up once. The gene calls are TRBV7-2 and TRBJ2-5, with TRBD2 matching over 14 bases. The CDR3 has 15 residues. Germline V gene sequence: CDR1 SGHTA, CDR2 FQGNSA. The junction had 6 bases not matched to a gene; V was cut back by 5 bases and J by 7 bases. CDR3 loop: CASSHPGLAGGTQYF. The CDR3 nucleotides read TGTGCCAGCAGCCACCCAGGACTAGCGGGGGGGACCCAGTACTTC.

This chain links TRBV16 with TRBJ2-7, with D possibly TRBD1 on 6 matching bases. V dropped 2 bases and J dropped 1 base, with 9 bases sitting between them. CDR3 length equals 14 residues. Germline CDR1 is KGHSY and CDR2 is FQNENV. In DNA, the CDR3 is TGTGCCAGCAGCCAACAGGGGCCTTCCTACGAGCAGTACTTC. It codes for CASSQQGPSYEQYF.

This rearrangement joins TRBV6-5 to TRBJ2-7; D remains ambiguous. Germline V gives CDR1 MNHEY, CDR2 SVGAGI. V was pared by 5 bases and J by 0 bases, with 11 bases between. The CDR3 totals 14 residues. This chain's CDR3 is CASSVALSSYEQYF. The CDR3 DNA reads TGTGCCAGCAGTGTGGCTCTCAGCTCCTACGAGCAGTACTTC.

The sample holds one count of this clone. V gene TRBV7-6 combines with J gene TRBJ2-3; 12 positions agree with TRBD2. The CDR3 spans 21 residues. From germline, CDR1 is SGHVS and CDR2 FNYEAQ. Unmatched junction bases numbered 21, after V lost 3 bases and J lost 5 bases. The CDR3 protein is CASSFPSTGARLAGGKDTQYF. For the CDR3, the DNA is TGTGCCAGCAGCTTCCCGTCGACAGGGGCAAGGCTAGCGGGAGGGAAAGATACGCAGTATTTT. Based on the CDR3 plus reference TRBV7-6 and TRBJ2-3, the full variable domain is GAGVSQSPRYKVTKRGQDVALRCDPISGHVSLYWYRQALGQGPEFLTYFNYEAQQDKSGLPNDRFSAERPEGSISTLTIQRTEQRDSAMYRCASSFPSTGARLAGGKDTQYFGPGTRLTVL.

This clone was seen a few times. The chain employs TRBV5-1 and TRBJ1-1; TRBD1 matches at 7 bases. Germline-derived CDR1 and CDR2 are SGHRS and YFSETQ. V shed 1 base and J 5 bases; nucleotides not matched to a gene: 8. The CDR3 loop spans 15 amino acids. CDR3 sequence (DNA): TGCGCCAGCAGCTTGTCGTTCAGGGGGGAAACTGAAGCTTTCTTT. It is translated as CASSLSFRGETEAFF.

V usage is TRBV28 and J usage is TRBJ2-2; 9 positions match TRBD2. Germline V gives CDR1 MDHEN, CDR2 SYDVKM. This CDR3 is built from 16 residues. V gave up 3 bases and J gave up 1 base; unmatched junction bases: 3. For the CDR3, the DNA is TGTGCCAGCAGTTTTATACTAGCGGGGAACACCGGGGAGCTGTTTTTT. Translation gives CASSFILAGNTGELFF.

A word on this clone: The identical CDR3 is also encoded by other nucleotide sequences in the sample. The chain has TRBV5-1 and TRBJ1-1; D remains unclear. V shed 0 bases and J shed 1 base, with 7 bases lying between them. The CDR3 sequence is 14 residues long. Germline CDR1 reads SGHRS; CDR2 reads YFSETQ. The CDR3 DNA follows: TGCGCCAGCAGCTTGGGCGACAAGAACACTGAAGCTTTCTTT. Its protein product is CASSLGDKNTEAFF.

The chain joins TRBV6-1 to TRBJ2-7, with 9 bases that match TRBD2. This CDR3 comprises 15 residues. Germline trimming cut 1 base from V and 6 bases from J; bases unmatched to any gene: 7. CDR1 and CDR2 from the germline V gene are MNHNS and SASEGT. The CDR3 region is CASSEELAGAGEQYF. The CDR3, as DNA: TGTGCCAGCAGTGAAGAGTTAGCGGGAGCGGGCGAGCAGTACTTC.

The V and J genes are TRBV5-4 and TRBJ2-7, with 8 bases identical to TRBD1. This CDR3 spans 14 amino acids. From germline, CDR1 is SGHNT and CDR2 YYREEE (reference sequence). The V segment lost 4 bases and the J segment 3 bases; nucleotides outside the gene matches: 6. In DNA, the CDR3 is TGTGCCAGCAGCCCGGACAGGGCAAACTACGAGCAGTACTTC. Encoded protein: CASSPDRANYEQYF.

The CDR3 region has the DNA TGTGCCATCAGTGACAGGCGACAAGAGACCCAGTACTTC. Encoded protein: CAISDRRQETQYF. The rearrangement links TRBV10-3 to TRBJ2-5; D gene unclear. Germline V gene lookup returns CDR1 ENHRY and CDR2 SYGVKD. The CDR3 length is 13 residues. V dropped 3 bases and J dropped 2 bases, with 7 bases sitting between them.

This sequence joins TRBV6-6 and TRBJ2-3; TRBD1 aligns across 8 bases. The V and J ends lost 2 bases and 3 bases, in that order; junction bases with no gene match: 4. Germline-derived CDR1 and CDR2 are MNHNY and SVGAGI (reference sequence). There are 15 residues in the CDR3. DNA for the CDR3: TGTGCCAGCAGTTACGGGACAGGATGGACAGATACGCAGTATTTT. It codes for CASSYGTGWTDTQYF.

The rearrangement uses TRBV28 and TRBJ1-3; 7 nucleotides match TRBD1. V lost 6 bases to trimming and J lost 0 bases; unmatched junction nucleotides: 8. The CDR3 sequence is 16 residues long. Germline CDR1 MDHEN, CDR2 SYDVKM. CDR3 in amino acids: CASSPLDRDSGNTIYF. In DNA, the CDR3 is TGTGCCAGCAGCCCTCTCGACAGGGACTCTGGAAACACCATATATTTT.

The V call is TRBV19, the J call TRBJ2-3, with TRBD1 matching 11 bases. This CDR3 is built from 15 residues. The germline V gene has CDR1 LNHDA and CDR2 SQIVND (reference sequence). Trimming at V came to 6 bases and at J to 5 bases, leaving 7 bases not matched to a gene. CDR3 residues: CASSSGQGAGDTQYF. The CDR3 DNA reads as TGTGCCAGTAGCTCCGGACAGGGGGCAGGAGATACGCAGTATTTT.